A selection of T cell receptor beta chains follows, all from one sample in a study of blood T cell repertoires in COVID-19. Only in-frame clones appear in the TCRdb table, and some are missing; sequencing was by immunoSEQ multiplex PCR. The repertoire consists of some 260,000 clones, with roughly four fifths occurring once and the leading ten covering roughly 4%. Specimen: PBMCs or T cells enriched from blood (not recorded which). These receptors originate from a man between 25 and 39 years old with acute COVID-19. Each CDR3 is given with its conserved first and last residue. D genes are given only for firm matches. Not every row has a clone size; where given, it reads once, few, many or a size class.

clone size: NA; CDR3 length: 14; V gene: TRBV12-5; D gene: NA; J gene: TRBJ1-1; CDR3 DNA: TGTGCTAGTGGTTTGTCAAACGGGGGTTATGAAGCTTTCTTT; CDR3 protein: CASGLSNGGYEAFF
clone size: NA; CDR3 length: 14; V gene: TRBV28; D gene: TRBD1; J gene: TRBJ2-1; CDR3 DNA: TGTGCCAGCAGTTCGCCGGGGACAGGGAATGAGCAGTTCTTC; CDR3 protein: CASSSPGTGNEQFF
clone size: NA; CDR3 length: 16; V gene: TRBV9; D gene: TRBD1; J gene: TRBJ1-1; CDR3 DNA: TGTGCCAGCAGCGTAGCGCCAGGGGGCTTGAACACTGAAGCTTTCTTT; CDR3 protein: CASSVAPGGLNTEAFF
clone size: NA; CDR3 length: 16; V gene: TRBV2; D gene: NA; J gene: TRBJ1-3; CDR3 DNA: TGTGCCAGCAGCCGTCGCCCTCAGAACTCTGGAAACACCATATATTTT; CDR3 protein: CASSRRPQNSGNTIYF
clone size: NA; CDR3 length: 15; V gene: TRBV5-1; D gene: NA; J gene: TRBJ1-1; CDR3 DNA: TGTGCCAGCAGCTTGGCCCTCACTTTGAACACTGAAGCTTTCTTT; CDR3 protein: CASSLALTLNTEAFF
clone size: NA; CDR3 length: 17; V gene: TRBV9; D gene: TRBD1; J gene: TRBJ2-1; CDR3 DNA: TGTGCCAGCAGCCCGGGAGTCCGGGACAGGGCGGACAATGAGCAGTTCTTC; CDR3 protein: CASSPGVRDRADNEQFF
clone size: few; CDR3 length: 12; V gene: TRBV11-2; D gene: NA; J gene: TRBJ1-2; CDR3 DNA: TGTGCCAGCAGTGGCCAGAACTATGGCTACACCTTC; CDR3 protein: CASSGQNYGYTF
clone size: NA; CDR3 length: 17; V gene: TRBV3-1/TRBV3-2; D gene: NA; J gene: TRBJ1-6; CDR3 DNA: TGTGCCAGCAGCGAGAGGGAGGGGACGGCCTATAATTCACCCCTCCACTTT; CDR3 protein: CASSEREGTAYNSPLHF
clone size: once; CDR3 length: 15; V gene: TRBV6-5; D gene: NA; J gene: TRBJ1-1; CDR3 DNA: TGTGCCAGCAGTCGACTCTCCAGGGAACACACTGAAGCTTTCTTT; CDR3 protein: CASSRLSREHTEAFF
clone size: NA; CDR3 length: 15; V gene: TRBV19; D gene: TRBD2; J gene: TRBJ2-1; CDR3 DNA: TGTGCCAGTAGTTCCTCTAGCGGGGCCTACAATGAGCAGTTCTTC; CDR3 protein: CASSSSSGAYNEQFF
clone size: NA; CDR3 length: 14; V gene: TRBV29-1; D gene: TRBD1; J gene: TRBJ1-2; CDR3 DNA: TGCAGCGCGGGGCAGGGGGCAGCTAACTATGGCTACACCTTC; CDR3 protein: CSAGQGAANYGYTF
clone size: NA; CDR3 length: 15; V gene: TRBV3-1/TRBV3-2; D gene: TRBD2; J gene: TRBJ2-2; CDR3 DNA: TGTGCCAGCAGCCAAGAACCGGGAGGTACCGGGGAGCTGTTTTTT; CDR3 protein: CASSQEPGGTGELFF
clone size: NA; CDR3 length: 12; V gene: TRBV7-8; D gene: NA; J gene: TRBJ2-1; CDR3 DNA: TGTGCCAGCAGCCTGGGGGGACTTGGGCAGTTCTTC; CDR3 protein: CASSLGGLGQFF
clone size: NA; CDR3 length: 15; V gene: TRBV24-1; D gene: NA; J gene: TRBJ1-5; CDR3 DNA: TGTGCCACCAGCCCATCCGGAGCCAACAATCAGCCCCAGCATTTT; CDR3 protein: CATSPSGANNQPQHF
clone size: NA; CDR3 length: 15; V gene: TRBV5-1; D gene: TRBD1; J gene: TRBJ1-4; CDR3 DNA: TGCGCCAGCAGTCCTCAGGGGGACAGTAGTGAAAAACTGTTTTTT; CDR3 protein: CASSPQGDSSEKLFF
clone size: few; CDR3 length: 12; V gene: TRBV5-6; D gene: NA; J gene: TRBJ1-1; CDR3 DNA: TGTGCCAGCAGCTTCAAGAACACTGAAGCTTTCTTT; CDR3 protein: CASSFKNTEAFF
clone size: few; CDR3 length: 16; V gene: TRBV15; D gene: NA; J gene: TRBJ2-1; CDR3 DNA: TGTGCCACCAGCAGGTATGCCAATACTATGAGGAATGAGCAGTTCTTC; CDR3 protein: CATSRYANTMRNEQFF
clone size: NA; CDR3 length: 16; V gene: TRBV6-4; D gene: NA; J gene: TRBJ1-3; CDR3 DNA: TGTGCCAGCAGTGAGGGACACCTTCTCTCTGGAAACACCATATATTTT; CDR3 protein: CASSEGHLLSGNTIYF
clone size: once; CDR3 length: 14; V gene: TRBV14; D gene: NA; J gene: TRBJ1-2; CDR3 DNA: TGTGCCAGCAGCCAACAGAAGACGGGTTCTGGCTACACCTTC; CDR3 protein: CASSQQKTGSGYTF